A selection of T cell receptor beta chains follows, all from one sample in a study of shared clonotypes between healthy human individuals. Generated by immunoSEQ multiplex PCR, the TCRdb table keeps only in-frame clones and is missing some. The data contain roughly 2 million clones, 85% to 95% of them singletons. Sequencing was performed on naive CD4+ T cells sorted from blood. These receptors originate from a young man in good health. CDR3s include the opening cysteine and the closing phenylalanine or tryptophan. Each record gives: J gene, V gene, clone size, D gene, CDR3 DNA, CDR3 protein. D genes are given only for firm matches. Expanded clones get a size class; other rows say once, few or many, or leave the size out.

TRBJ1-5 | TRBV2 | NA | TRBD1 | TGTGCCAGCAGTGACGAGGGGGCCGGCAATCAGCCCCAGCATTTT | CASSDEGAGNQPQHF
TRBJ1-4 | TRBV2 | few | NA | TGTGCCAGCAGTGTGGGACACGAACTGTTTTTT | CASSVGHELFF
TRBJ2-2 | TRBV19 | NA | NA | TGTGCCAGTAGTATAGGGGATCTCACCGGGGAGCTGTTTTTT | CASSIGDLTGELFF
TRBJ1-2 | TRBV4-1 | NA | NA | TGCGCCAGCAGCCAAGCGACAGCAAATAACTATGGCTACACCTTC | CASSQATANNYGYTF
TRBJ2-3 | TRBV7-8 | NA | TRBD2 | TGTGCCAGCAGCTTAGTTGGACTAGCGGGGCAAGCCACAGATACGCAGTATTTT | CASSLVGLAGQATDTQYF
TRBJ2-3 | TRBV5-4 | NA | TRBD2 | TGTGCCAGCAGCTTGTACGGGAGGACCCCCACAGATACGCAGTATTTT | CASSLYGRTPTDTQYF
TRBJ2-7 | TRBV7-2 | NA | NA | TGTGCCAGCAGCCCTAGTAGGAGGGCTTCGTACGAGCAGTACTTC | CASSPSRRASYEQYF
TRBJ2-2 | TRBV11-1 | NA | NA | TGTGCCAGCAGCACAACAGGCACCGGGGAGCTGTTTTTT | CASSTTGTGELFF
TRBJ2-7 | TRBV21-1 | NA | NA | NA | CASSKGIIDVGSGSSYEQYF
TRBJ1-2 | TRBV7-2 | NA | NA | TGTGCCAGCAGCTTCTCGCTGGGGGGGCAAGATGGCTACACCTTC | CASSFSLGGQDGYTF
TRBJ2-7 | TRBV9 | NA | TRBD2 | TGTGCCAGCAGCGTAGTACTAGCGGGGGTCTACGAGCAGTACTTC | CASSVVLAGVYEQYF
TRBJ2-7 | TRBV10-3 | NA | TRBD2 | TGTGCCATCAGTGAGTTGGTGGGAGGGCTTCCGTACGAGCAGTACTTC | CAISELVGGLPYEQYF
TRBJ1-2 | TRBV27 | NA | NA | TGTGCCAGCAGTTTTAGCAAATCTAACTATGGCTACACCTTC | CASSFSKSNYGYTF
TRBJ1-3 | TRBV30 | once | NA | TGTGCCTGGAGTGTCTGGGGTTCTGGAAACACCATATATTTT | CAWSVWGSGNTIYF
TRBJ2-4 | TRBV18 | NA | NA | TGTGCCAGCTCACAAACGTACAGGGAACGGGGCTTAGCCAAAAACATTCAGTACTTC | CASSQTYRERGLAKNIQYF
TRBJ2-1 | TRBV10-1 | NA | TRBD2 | TGCGCCAGCAGCCCCAGACTAGCGGGGGGTCAAAGCTCCTACAATGAGCAGTTCTTC | CASSPRLAGGQSSYNEQFF
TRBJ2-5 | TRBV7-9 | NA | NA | TGTGCCAGCAGCTTCCGGGGACAAGAGACCCAGTACTTC | CASSFRGQETQYF
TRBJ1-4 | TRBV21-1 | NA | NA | TGTGCCAGCAGCTCACGACGAAAGGGGAGGGAAAAACTGTTTTTT | CASSSRRKGREKLFF
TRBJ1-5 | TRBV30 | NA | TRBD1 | TGTGCCTGGGACAGGGGGTCCTCGATCAATCAGCCCCAGCATTTT | CAWDRGSSINQPQHF
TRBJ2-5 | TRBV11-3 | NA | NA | TGTGCCAGCAGCTTCGAATCTACAGGGTATGAGACCCAGTACTTC | CASSFESTGYETQYF
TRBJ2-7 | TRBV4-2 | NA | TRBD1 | TGTGCCAGCAGCCCCAGACAGGGAGTGGCCTACGAGCAGTACTTC | CASSPRQGVAYEQYF
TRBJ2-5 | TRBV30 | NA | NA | TGTGCCTGGAGTGTACGGGGAGGGGGCGCGACCCAGTACTTC | CAWSVRGGGATQYF
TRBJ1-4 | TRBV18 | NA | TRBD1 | TGTGCCAGCTCATATCTCAGAAACCGGGGACAGAGGCCCGAAAAACTGTTTTTT | CASSYLRNRGQRPEKLFF
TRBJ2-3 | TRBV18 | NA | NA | TGTGCCAGCCGGGGGCCGAATACGCAGTATTTT | CASRGPNTQYF
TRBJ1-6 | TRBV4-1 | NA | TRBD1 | TGCGCCAGCAGCCAGGGGGGGGACAGGGGCTCCGATAATTCACCCCTCCACTTT | CASSQGGDRGSDNSPLHF
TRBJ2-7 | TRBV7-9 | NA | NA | TGTGCCAGCAGCCCGACAAAGACCTACGAGCAGTACTTC | CASSPTKTYEQYF
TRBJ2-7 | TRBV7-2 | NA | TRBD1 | TGTGCCAGCACCACCTTCGACGGGACAGGGGGCGGAGGGCAGTACTTC | CASTTFDGTGGGGQYF
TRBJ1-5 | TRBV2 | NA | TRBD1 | TGTGCCAGCAGTGAAGTCGGGACAGTAGTCCATCAGCCCCAGCATTTT | CASSEVGTVVHQPQHF
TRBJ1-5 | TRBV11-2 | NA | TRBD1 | TGTGCCAGCAGCGGCAACAGGGGGGGCCAGCCCCAGCATTTT | CASSGNRGGQPQHF
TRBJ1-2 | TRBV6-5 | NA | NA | TGTGCCAGCAGACGTCCAGGGAAATGGCTTGGCTACACCTTC | CASRRPGKWLGYTF
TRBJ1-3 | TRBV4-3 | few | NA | TGCGCCAGCAGCCAAGAAGGCAGCTCTGGAAACACCATATATTTT | CASSQEGSSGNTIYF
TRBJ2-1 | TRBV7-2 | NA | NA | TGTGCCAGCAGCTTAGATCCCTACTACAATGAGCAGTTCTTC | CASSLDPYYNEQFF
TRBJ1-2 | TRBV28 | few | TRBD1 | TGTGCCAGCAGTTCAGGGGCAGGGGGCAGAGGCTACACCTTC | CASSSGAGGRGYTF
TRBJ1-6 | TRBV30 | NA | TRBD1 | TGTGCCAGTAGTATCCAGGGAGGGGGCAGGTCGGATTCACCCCTCCACTTT | CASSIQGGGRSDSPLHF
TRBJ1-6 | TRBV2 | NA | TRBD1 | TGTGCCAGCAGAGCCGGACAGGGGCTTTCACCCCTCCACTTT | CASRAGQGLSPLHF
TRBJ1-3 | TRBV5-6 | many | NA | TGTGCCAGCAGCCCCGGTAGTGAAAACACCATATATTTT | CASSPGSENTIYF
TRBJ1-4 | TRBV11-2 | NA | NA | TGTGCCAGCAGCTCGAGAGGGGTGGGCGGCACTAATGAAAAACTGTTTTTT | CASSSRGVGGTNEKLFF
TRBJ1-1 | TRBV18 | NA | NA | TGTGCCAGCTCACCCTTGGGGGGCACTGAAGCTTTCTTT | CASSPLGGTEAFF
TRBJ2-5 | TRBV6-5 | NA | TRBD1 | TGTGCCAGCAGTTACTCGAACAGGGGGCAAGAGACCCAGTACTTC | CASSYSNRGQETQYF
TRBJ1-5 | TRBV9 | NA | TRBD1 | TGTGCCAGCAGCGTAACTGCTAGGGGTTCCGGGACAGGGAGGATCGGGGTCAATCAGCCCCAGCATTTT | CASSVTARGSGTGRIGVNQPQHF
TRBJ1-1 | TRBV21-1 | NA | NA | TGTGCCAGCAGCAACCCGGCGGGAGGGGAGACTGAAGCTTTCTTT | CASSNPAGGETEAFF
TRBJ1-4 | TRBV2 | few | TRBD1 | TGTGCCAGCAGTAGGGACAGAACTAATGAAAAACTGTTTTTT | CASSRDRTNEKLFF